The sample holds a few counts of the clone carrying this T cell receptor (beta chain). Preparing the TCRbeta library involved the use of unique molecular identifiers. TCRdb reprocessed the PCR reads via MiXCR and lists one record per CDR3 protein. The sample has 150,000 to 250,000 distinct CDR3 sequences, more than 14% seen once. From germline, CDR1 is SGHRS and CDR2 YFSETQ. This CDR3 region has 15 residues. Trimming removed 9 bases at V and 1 base at J, with 19 bases between. The sample is drawn from a study of T-cell reconstitution after alpha-beta-depleted transplantation in children. The chain uses TRBV5-1 and TRBJ2-5; D might be TRBD2 (5 bases). The material sequenced was PBMCs from the stem cell graft donor, taken from the stem cell graft. The receptor comes from a human donor who donated a stem cell graft to a child with acute lymphoblastic leukemia. CDR3 in amino acids: CATGRSGSGQETQYF. In nucleotides, the CDR3 is TGCGCCACAGGCAGGTCGGGGTCCGGCCAAGAGACCCAGTACTTC.